The source of this TCR beta chain is a study of blood T cell repertoires in COVID-19. The overall study: Spain, Italy and the United States supplied samples that represented acute and convalescent COVID-19.

The V end was cut by 4 bases, the J end by 5 bases, with 9 bases between. CDR3 length equals 13 residues. Germline lookup yields CDR1 SGHDT and CDR2 YYEEEE. TCRdb's table, derived via immunoSEQ multiplex PCR, lists solely in-frame clones and lacks some. The sample shows about 180,000 clones, 70% to 85% of them seen only once. This TCR came from a woman older than 75 with acute or convalescent COVID-19. J is TRBJ2-2 and V is TRBV5-6; D is possibly TRBD2 (5 bases). What was sequenced was peripheral blood. Here the CDR3 DNA reads TGTGCCAGCAGCATGAGGGAGACCGGGGAGCTGTTTTTT. Protein product: CASSMRETGELFF.